These T cell receptor beta chains were read from a single sample in a study of identical twins. TCRdb processed the 5' RACE reads anew with MiXCR; each CDR3 protein has one entry. This table holds about 390,000 distinct CDR3 sequences, 8.5% to 10% found once. Sequencing input: naive T cells sorted from blood. These receptors originate from a woman aged 45-59 years in good health. Each CDR3 is given with its conserved first and last residue. The order of the fields is D gene, V gene, clone size, J gene, CDR3 protein, CDR3 DNA. D genes are given only for firm matches. Clone size, where shown, is once, few, many, or a class for clones that have expanded.

>NA|TRBV5-5|many|TRBJ2-1
CASSFGTIYNEQFF
TGTGCCAGCAGCTTTGGGACAATTTACAATGAGCAGTTCTTC
>NA|TRBV5-1|many|TRBJ1-1
CASSLSSSEAFF
TGTGCCAGCAGCTTGAGTTCCAGTGAAGCTTTCTTT
>NA|TRBV25-1|few|TRBJ2-1
CATLEKGVPIF
TGTGCCACCTTAGAGAAAGGGGTCCCAATCTTC
>NA|TRBV4-2|few|TRBJ2-7
CASSQGWRMSSSNSYEQYF
TGTGCCAGCAGCCAAGGCTGGAGGATGTCCTCTAGTAACTCCTACGAGCAGTACTTC
>NA|TRBV19|few|TRBJ1-1
CASSILVGPDITAFF
TGTGCCAGTAGTATACTGGTAGGACCGGACATTACGGCTTTCTTT
>NA|TRBV5-1|NA|TRBJ1-2
CASSLDGTRSYGYTF
TGCGCCAGCAGCTTGGATGGCACTAGGAGCTATGGCTACACCTTC
>NA|TRBV19|few|TRBJ2-1
CASSMGTNNEQFF
TGTGCCAGTAGTATGGGCACAAACAATGAGCAGTTCTTC
>TRBD1|TRBV10-2|many|TRBJ2-7
CASSRDRKVVEQYF
TGCGCCAGCAGTCGGGACAGGAAAGTTGTTGAGCAGTACTTC
>NA|TRBV20-1|few|TRBJ2-1
CSATDGSYNEQFF
TGCAGTGCTACCGACGGTTCCTACAATGAGCAGTTCTTC
>NA|TRBV10-3|many|TRBJ2-1
CAISGLESTNEQFF
TGTGCCATCAGTGGGCTAGAATCCACCAATGAGCAGTTCTTC
>TRBD1|TRBV29-1|NA|TRBJ2-5
CSVGWGGTGVKTQYF
TGCAGCGTTGGGTGGGGCGGGACAGGGGTTAAGACCCAGTACTTC
>TRBD2|TRBV12-3/TRBV12-4|many|TRBJ2-1
CASSLSGGPAEQFF
TGTGCCAGCAGTTTATCGGGAGGGCCGGCTGAGCAGTTCTTC
>TRBD1|TRBV20-1|NA|TRBJ1-3
CSARDARGQPADTIYF
TGCAGTGCTAGAGATGCTAGGGGACAGCCGGCAGACACCATATATTTT
>NA|TRBV25-1|once|TRBJ2-1
CASSEDLGTGFSYNEQFF
TGTGCCAGCAGTGAGGACCTCGGCACCGGATTCTCCTACAATGAGCAGTTCTTC
>TRBD1|TRBV20-1|few|TRBJ1-4
CSAREDRGGEKLFF
TGCAGTGCTAGAGAGGACAGGGGGGGTGAAAAACTGTTTTTT